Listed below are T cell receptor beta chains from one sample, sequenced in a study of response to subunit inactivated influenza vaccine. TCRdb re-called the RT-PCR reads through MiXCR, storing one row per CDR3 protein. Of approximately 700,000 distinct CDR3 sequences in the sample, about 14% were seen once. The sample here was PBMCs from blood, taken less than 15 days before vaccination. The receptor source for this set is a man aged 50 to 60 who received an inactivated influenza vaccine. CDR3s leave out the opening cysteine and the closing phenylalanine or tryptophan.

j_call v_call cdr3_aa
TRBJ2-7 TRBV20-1 SASQTGNEQY
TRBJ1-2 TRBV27 ASREPGEGYT
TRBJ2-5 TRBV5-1 ASSQAGVQETQY
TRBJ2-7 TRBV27 ASARDPEAYEQY
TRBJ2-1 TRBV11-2 ASSPGGTGQRNNEQF
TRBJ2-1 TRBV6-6 ASSYTQGVNNEQF
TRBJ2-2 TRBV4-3 ASSQGGTGNTGELF
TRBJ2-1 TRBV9 ASSPDYNEQF
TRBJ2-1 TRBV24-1 ATSDSGTTYNEQF
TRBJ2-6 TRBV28 ASCVGGANVLT
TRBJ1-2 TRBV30 AWSGSGGGYT
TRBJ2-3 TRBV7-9 ASSLGAYTQY
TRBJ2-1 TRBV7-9 ASEGDEQF
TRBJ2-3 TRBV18 ASSLPRGGTDTQY
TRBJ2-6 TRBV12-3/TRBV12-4 ASSLTETGANVLT
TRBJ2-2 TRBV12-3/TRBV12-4 ALRGQGGNTGELF
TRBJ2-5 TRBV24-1 ATSDFRQGLVRETQY
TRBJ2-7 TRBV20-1 SARSGLEQDEQY
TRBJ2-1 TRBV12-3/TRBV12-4 ASRNLAGARYNEQF
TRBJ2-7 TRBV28 ASSLTALYEQY
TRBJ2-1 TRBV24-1 ATSGQGLYNEQF
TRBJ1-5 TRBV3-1 ASSSDRGDQPQH
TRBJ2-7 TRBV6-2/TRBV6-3 ASSRQTVAYEQY
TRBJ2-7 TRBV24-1 ATSENTGQGAYEQY
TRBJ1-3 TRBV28 ATFRNSGNTIY
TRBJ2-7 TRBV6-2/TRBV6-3 ASSTRRGGEQY
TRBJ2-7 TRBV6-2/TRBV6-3 ASSYSLGASSYEQY
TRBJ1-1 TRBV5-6 ASSLQGGKAF
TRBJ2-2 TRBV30 AWAEGGLAGELF
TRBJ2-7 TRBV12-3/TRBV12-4 ASSRSGRGDSYEQY
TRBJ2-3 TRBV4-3 ASSQAARPGGGTDTQY
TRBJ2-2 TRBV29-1 SVALFSGRAPGELF
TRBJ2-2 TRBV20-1 SARKGWELF
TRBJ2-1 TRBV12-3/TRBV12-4 ASSLESGTVPDEQF
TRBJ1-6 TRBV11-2 ASSADRVNSPLH
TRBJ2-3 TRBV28 ASSLWGRGRTTDTQY